This T cell receptor (beta chain) was sequenced in a study of shared clonotypes between healthy human individuals. This clone has a single count. The table came from immunoSEQ multiplex PCR; TCRdb's copy has only in-frame clones and leaves some out. The sample comprises just over 95,000 clones, 67% of which are singletons, and 45% rests with the top ten. Every donor was a Caucasian adult from Nashville, Tennessee. The CDR3 has 20 residues. Looked up from germline, CDR1 is MNHEY and CDR2 is SMNVEV (reference sequence). V was pared by 5 bases and J by 0 bases, with 17 bases of the junction left unmatched.

Sequencing was performed on memory CD8+ T cells sorted from blood. Subset reported: CD45RO+ cells pooled with CCR7-negative TemRA cells. The chain links TRBV27 to TRBJ2-3; 10 nucleotides match TRBD2. This receptor was identified in a man between 25 and 39 years old in good health. The CDR3 nucleotides read TGTGCCAGCAGTACTCAAGTCCTGGTTCTAGCGGGAGAAAGCACAGATACGCAGTATTTT. This codes for CASSTQVLVLAGESTDTQYF.